This T cell receptor (beta chain) is from a study of tumor-infiltrating lymphocytes in localized non-small cell lung cancer (dated by TCRdb to the early 2020s). Describing the broader study: Patients whose samples were collected after neoadjuvant chemotherapy, as well as both smokers and never-smokers and several histologies, were included in the cohort. TCR sequencing was one of several integrated assays, alongside flow cytometry, multiplex immunofluorescence, RNA-seq, exome sequencing and proteomics, applied to the same patients. The overall ICON cohort comprised some 140 surgical patients with localized non-small cell lung cancer whose tumors were resected. For more than 45 patients, immunoSEQ T-cell fraction was compared between paired tumor and uninvolved lung. Each patient contributed resected tumor tissue and uninvolved lung tissue from the same patient, described as non-adjacent to the tumor.

This clone showed up just a few times. Its recognized antigen is unknown. Base qualities are not recorded, but no much larger clone differs from it by a single base. The paper as a whole reports these results and caveats: Recurrence-free survival showed no association with tumor T-cell fraction from TCR sequencing (p = 0.61). The TCR-derived T-cell fraction showed no difference between the flow cytometry-defined immunotypes IM1 (good prognosis) and IM2 (poor prognosis). Higher T cell infiltration in tumors than in uninvolved lung tissue was supported by TCRbeta sequencing, consistent with immunofluorescence CD3 counts. Because different pieces of the same tissue were used for different assays, technical variation could not be separated from intratumor heterogeneity. Since assay coverage differed from patient to patient depending on how much tissue was available, TCR sequencing was done for only a subset of the cohort.

Inclusive of the bounding cysteine and phenylalanine, the CDR3 is 12 residues long. This entry keeps only the CDR3 DNA: 36 bases, framed from base 1. Relative to germline, V is missing 5 bases and J is missing 11 bases, with 3 bases of the junction outside any gene match. CDR1 LNHDA and CDR2 SQIVND were looked up in the germline V gene (reference sequence). Enrollment in ICON was initiated in the first half of 2016, and the last patient was enrolled in 2018. In a subcohort of 80 or so patients, fresh tumor and matched uninvolved tissue were collected for in-depth immune analyses, with TCR sequencing among those analyses. No cell sorting was done, and TCR sequencing was instead run on DNA isolated from bulk tissue. TCR sequencing with the immunoSEQ assay provided the T-cell fraction in tumor and uninvolved lung tissue. Per the source publication's procedure: In the survival analysis, patients were divided into a high T-cell fraction group (upper tertile) and a low T-cell fraction group (lower two tertiles), and the two groups were compared using a log-rank test. Paired tumor versus uninvolved lung differences in T-cell fraction were tested with a signed-rank test. TCRdb retrieved this table from immuneACCESS and kept in-frame rearrangements only. Not all clones are present; in checked studies, unresolved V genes account for under half, and no reason is known for the remainder. V, J and clone size derive from that table, while D and trimming were established from the DNA sequence. Here the sample has about 16,000 clones; around 63% occur a single time. The ten largest make up 6.5% of the sample.

This clonotype originated in a human donor with non-small cell lung cancer. The sample consisted of lung tumor tissue. Here the chain combines TRBV19 and TRBJ1-4; 9 bases in the middle match TRBD1. The CDR3 here reads CASSGDRVKLFF. The DNA sequence follows: TGTGCCAGTAGTGGGGACAGGGTGAAACTGTTTTTT. Extended through the reference TRBV19 and TRBJ1-4 proteins, this CDR3 yields the full variable domain: DGGITQSPKYLFRKEGQNVTLSCEQNLNHDAMYWYRQDPGQGLRLIYYSQIVNDFQKGDIAEGYSVSREKKESFPLTVTSAQKNPTAFYLCASSGDRVKLFFGSGTQLSVL.